One T cell receptor beta chain is described in this entry. This PCR relied on a set of 60 Vbeta primers and 13 Jbeta primers. Here immunoSEQ multiplex PCR was the method, and the copy in TCRdb shows in-frame clones only, minus some. The repertoire includes under 50,000 clones, about 66% of them detected once, and roughly 18% sits in the top ten. This entry belongs to a study of cytomegalovirus exposure and HLA in healthy donors. In the study overall: Earlier, 100 million or so unique TCR beta sequences were recovered from some 200 million T cells by an analysis.

Germline assignment: CDR1 MDHEN and CDR2 SYDVKM. The CDR3 loop spans 16 amino acids. Unmatched junction bases numbered 9, after V lost 4 bases and J lost 3 bases. The origin of this receptor is a man aged 45-60 years in good health and CMV-seropositive. The sequencing sample was made of PBMCs. The V gene is TRBV28, the J gene TRBJ2-5, with 9 bases matching TRBD2. The CDR3 DNA is TGTGCCAGCAGTTCCGTAGCTAGCGGGGATAAAGAGACCCAGTACTTC. Translation: CASSSVASGDKETQYF.